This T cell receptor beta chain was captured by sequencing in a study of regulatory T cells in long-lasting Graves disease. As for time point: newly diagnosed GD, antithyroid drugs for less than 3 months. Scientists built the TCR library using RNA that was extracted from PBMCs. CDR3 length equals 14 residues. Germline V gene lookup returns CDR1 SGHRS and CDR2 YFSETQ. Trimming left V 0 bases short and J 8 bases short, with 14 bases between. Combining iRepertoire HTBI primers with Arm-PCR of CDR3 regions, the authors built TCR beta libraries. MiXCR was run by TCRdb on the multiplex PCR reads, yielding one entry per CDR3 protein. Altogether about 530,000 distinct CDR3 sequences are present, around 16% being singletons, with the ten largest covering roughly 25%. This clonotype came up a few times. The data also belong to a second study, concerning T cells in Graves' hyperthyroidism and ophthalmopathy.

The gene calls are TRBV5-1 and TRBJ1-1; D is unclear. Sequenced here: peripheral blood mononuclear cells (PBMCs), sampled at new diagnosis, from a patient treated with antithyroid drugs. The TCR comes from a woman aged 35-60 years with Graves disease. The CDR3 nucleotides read TGCGCCAGCAGCTTGGAAGACCCCCTCAGGGAAGCTTTCTTT. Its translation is CASSLEDPLREAFF.